A single sample gave rise to the 21 T cell receptor beta chains below, sequenced in a study of Ad26.COV2.S vaccination and SARS-CoV-2 variants. Assay: immunoSEQ multiplex PCR; the TCRdb copy retains only in-frame clones and omits some. This table has around 450,000 clones, roughly nine tenths appearing once. Treatment meaning: about 20 received Ad26.COV2.S at low or high dose, single or two shots; about 5 received placebo; per-sample allocation not given. The samples were gathered on day 63 after the first injection of vaccine or placebo. The sample here was peripheral blood, taken in a trial of Ad26.COV2.S vaccine versus placebo. The receptor set was obtained from a person aged 18-60 years who received the Ad26.COV2.S COVID-19 vaccine or a placebo.

The chain joins TRBV6-1 to TRBJ2-3; TRBD2 matches at 12 bases. Trimming cost V 3 bases and J 4 bases; bases outside gene matches: 5. The germline gives CDR1 MNHNS, CDR2 SASEGT. The CDR3 runs to 16 residues. CDR3 DNA: TGTGCCAGCAGTGACGAGACTAGCGGGAGCCCAGATACGCAGTATTTT. This translates into CASSDETSGSPDTQYF.

CDR3 sequence reads: CATSDTGSSYNEQFF. The CDR3 DNA reads as TGTGCCACCAGTGACACGGGTAGCTCCTACAATGAGCAGTTCTTC. The V gene is TRBV24-1, the J gene TRBJ2-1; no clear D gene. CDR1 and CDR2 from the germline V gene are KGHDR and SFDVKD. V was cut by 4 bases and J by 0 bases, with 9 bases left in between. CDR3 length equals 15 residues.

This clone was seen a few times. This same CDR3 is encoded by further DNA sequences in the sample. The V and J genes are TRBV18 and TRBJ2-7, with 8 nucleotides matching TRBD1. Germline V gene sequence: CDR1 KGHSH, CDR2 LQKENI. This CDR3 is 14 amino acids long. V was pared by 6 bases and J by 1 base, with 5 bases of the junction left unmatched. CDR3 loop: CASSPGGGSYEQYF. As DNA, the CDR3 is TGTGCCAGCTCGCCAGGGGGCGGGTCCTACGAGCAGTACTTC.

The chain joins TRBV2 to TRBJ2-1; 8 bases match TRBD2. Germline CDR1 SNHLY, CDR2 FYNNEI. This CDR3 has 16 amino acids. V dropped 2 bases and J dropped 7; count of bases not matched to a gene: 10. The CDR3 loop is CASSEYRGGSLNEQFF. The CDR3 DNA is TGTGCCAGCAGTGAATATCGGGGGGGGAGTTTAAATGAGCAGTTCTTC.

The V call is TRBV6-5, the J call TRBJ2-7, with D possibly TRBD2 on 5 matching bases. Trimming pared 7 bases from V and 5 bases from J, leaving 18 bases between. The CDR3 runs 14 residues. In germline, CDR1 is MNHEY, CDR2 SVGAGI. CDR3 protein: CASTTLSVSHEQYF. The DNA of the CDR3 is TGTGCCAGCACCACCCTTAGCGTTTCCCACGAGCAGTACTTC.

CDR3 in amino acids: CASTDPGTGGNTIYF. The DNA of the CDR3 is TGTGCCAGCACCGATCCCGGGACGGGGGGAAACACCATATATTTT. This chain joins TRBV4-2 and TRBJ1-3; D is perhaps TRBD1 (5 bases). Trimming took 7 bases from V and 4 from J, leaving 17 bases between them. Per the germline V gene, CDR1 is LGHNA and CDR2 is YNFKEQ. The CDR3 runs 15 residues.

The chain is built from TRBV19 and TRBJ1-1; a weak D match, TRBD1 (5 bases). The CDR3 is 13 amino acids. Trimming stripped 5 bases from V and 5 bases from J, with 12 bases between. From germline, CDR1 is LNHDA and CDR2 SQIVND (reference sequence). CDR3 sequence: CASSGDLATEAFF. The CDR3 DNA reads TGTGCCAGTAGTGGGGACCTAGCGACTGAAGCTTTCTTT. Full variable domain (remainder filled in from reference TRBV19 and TRBJ1-1): DGGITQSPKYLFRKEGQNVTLSCEQNLNHDAMYWYRQDPGQGLRLIYYSQIVNDFQKGDIAEGYSVSREKKESFPLTVTSAQKNPTAFYLCASSGDLATEAFFGQGTRLTVV.

This clone was seen a single time. V is TRBV9 and J is TRBJ1-1; the D is unclear. Germline CDR1 SGDLS, CDR2 YYNGEE. This CDR3 is 16 amino acids long. Trimming shortened V by 0 bases and J by 0 bases, and 12 bases separated the two germline ends. The CDR3 coding sequence is TGTGCCAGCAGCGTAGCTCCCGAACAGATGAACACTGAAGCTTTCTTT. It codes for CASSVAPEQMNTEAFF.

The rearrangement joins TRBV19 to TRBJ1-4; TRBD1 matches at 9 bases. Germline V lookup: CDR1 LNHDA, CDR2 SQIVND (reference sequence). J gave up 4 bases and V 6 bases, and 9 bases lay outside the gene matches. This CDR3 is built from 16 residues. CDR3 coding DNA: TGTGCCAGTAGACCCTGGGACAGGGTCGGTAATGAAAAACTGTTTTTT. It codes for CASRPWDRVGNEKLFF.

The chain links TRBV20-1 to TRBJ1-3, with D perhaps matching TRBD1 (5 bases). The CDR3 sequence is 14 residues long. The germline V gene has CDR1 DFQATT and CDR2 SNEGSKA (reference sequence). The V gene lost 3 bases and the J gene lost 0 bases, with 9 bases spanning the gap. Here the CDR3 reads CSASSGASGNTIYF. DNA for the CDR3: TGCAGTGCTAGTTCCGGGGCCTCTGGAAACACCATATATTTT.

The chain has TRBV2 and TRBJ1-5, with D unclear. Trimming pared 2 bases from V and 4 bases from J, leaving 15 bases between. This CDR3 comprises 16 residues. Germline V gene sequence: CDR1 SNHLY, CDR2 FYNNEI. In DNA form, the CDR3 reads TGTGCCAGCAGTGAACCTTCCAGAGTTGGGAATCAGCCCCAGCATTTT. Translating it yields CASSEPSRVGNQPQHF. Full variable domain (remainder filled in from reference TRBV2 and TRBJ1-5): EPEVTQTPSHQVTQMGQEVILRCVPISNHLYFYWYRQILGQKVEFLVSFYNNEISEKSEIFDDQFSVERPDGSNFTLKIRSTKLEDSAMYFCASSEPSRVGNQPQHFGDGTRLSIL.

Written as DNA, the CDR3 is TGTGCCAGCAGTGTTGATGGGAACACTGAAGCTTTCTTT. Translated: CASSVDGNTEAFF. This chain joins TRBV2 and TRBJ1-1; the D is unclear. This CDR3 has 13 amino acids. Germline V gene sequence: CDR1 SNHLY, CDR2 FYNNEI. V was pared by 4 bases and J by 1 base, with 7 bases between.

This clone has only one observation. The CDR3 here is CASSSGQPGGFF. CDR3 DNA sequence: TGTGCCAGCAGCTCAGGACAGCCGGGGGGGTTCTTC. The chain recombines TRBV7-9 with TRBJ2-1; D is possibly TRBD2 (7 bases). Germline loops: CDR1 SEHNR, CDR2 FQNEAQ (reference sequence). The V and J ends lost 4 bases and 15 bases respectively, with 16 bases between them. The CDR3 contains 12 residues. Filled out from reference TRBV7-9 and TRBJ2-1, the complete variable domain reads DTGVSQNPRHKITKRGQNVTFRCDPISEHNRLYWYRQTLGQGPEFLTYFQNEAQLEKSRLLSDRFSAERPKGSFSTLEIQRTEQGDSAMYLCASSSGQPGGFFGPGTRLTVL.

As DNA, the CDR3 is TGTGCCAGCAGCTTGGTCACGGCGGACTATGGCTACACCTTC. As protein: CASSLVTADYGYTF. V and J are TRBV5-6 and TRBJ1-2; D remains unclear. V was pared by 0 bases and J by 3 bases, with 9 bases between. The V gene's germline CDR1 is SGHDT and CDR2 YYEEEE. The CDR3 length is 14 residues.

The gene calls are TRBV7-2 and TRBJ1-2, with D possibly being TRBD1 (6 bases). The germline gives CDR1 SGHTA, CDR2 FQGNSA. Trimming pared 4 bases from V and 0 bases from J, leaving 15 bases between. This CDR3 is built from 16 residues. CDR3 protein: CASSSWTERANYGYTF. The DNA of the CDR3 is TGTGCCAGCAGCTCCTGGACAGAACGGGCTAACTATGGCTACACCTTC. Filled out from reference TRBV7-2 and TRBJ1-2, the complete variable domain reads GAGVSQSPSNKVTEKGKDVELRCDPISGHTALYWYRQSLGQGLEFLIYFQGNSAPDKSGLPSDRFSAERTGGSVSTLTIQRTQQEDSAVYLCASSSWTERANYGYTFGSGTRLTVV.

The V and J genes are TRBV7-2 and TRBJ1-4, with unresolved D. V was cut by 0 bases and J by 2 bases, with 4 bases left in between. The CDR3 contains 14 residues. Germline assignment: CDR1 SGHTA and CDR2 FQGNSA. The chain's CDR3 is CASSLAATNEKLFF. For the CDR3, the DNA is TGTGCCAGCAGCTTAGCAGCCACTAATGAAAAACTGTTTTTT.

This chain connects TRBV7-9 to TRBJ1-6; D not resolved. CDR1 is SEHNR and CDR2 is FQNEAQ in the germline V gene (reference sequence). The germline V and J ends were trimmed by 3 bases and 7 bases, with 10 bases remaining between them. The CDR3 totals 14 residues. The CDR3 spells CASSFVQSNSPLHF. CDR3 DNA: TGTGCCAGCAGCTTTGTCCAGTCAAATTCACCCCTCCACTTT.

This chain connects TRBV11-2 to TRBJ1-1; the D is unclear. This CDR3 has 15 residues. Deletions cut 3 bases from V and 7 bases from J, with 18 bases between. Germline values: CDR1 SGHAT, CDR2 FQNNGV. Here the CDR3 reads CASSFNQLGGVEAFF. Here the CDR3 DNA reads TGTGCCAGCAGCTTTAATCAACTGGGCGGGGTTGAAGCTTTCTTT. The whole variable domain, filled in from reference TRBV11-2 and TRBJ1-1, reads EAGVAQSPRYKIIEKRQSVAFWCNPISGHATLYWYQQILGQGPKLLIQFQNNGVVDDSQLPKDRFSAERLKGVDSTLKIQPAKLEDSAVYLCASSFNQLGGVEAFFGQGTRLTVV.

The CDR3 sequence: CASSVGLENSPLHF. The CDR3 DNA reads TGTGCCAGCAGCGTAGGGCTAGAAAATTCACCCCTCCACTTT. V is TRBV7-6 and J is TRBJ1-6; D gene ambiguous. Germline CDR1 reads SGHVS; CDR2 reads FNYEAQ. V lost 5 bases and J lost 7, with 12 bases in between. The CDR3 extends over 14 amino acids.

A single count supports this clone. This sequence joins TRBV18 and TRBJ2-5; D unresolved. The germline gives CDR1 KGHSH, CDR2 LQKENI. Trimming left V 2 bases short and J 5 bases short, with 15 bases between. The CDR3 contains 15 residues. The CDR3 loop reads CASSPRAQSGETQYF. DNA for the CDR3: TGTGCCAGCTCACCAAGGGCCCAGTCTGGGGAGACCCAGTACTTC.

The chain combines TRBV5-8 with TRBJ2-4; 7 nucleotides line up with TRBD1. V was pared by 4 bases and J by 3 bases, with 10 bases of the junction left unmatched. This CDR3 contains 16 residues. Germline CDR1 and CDR2: SGHTS and YDEGEE. CDR3 in DNA: TGTGCCAGCAGCCGACAGGGAAAGCAAAACAAAAACATTCAGTACTTC. It is translated as CASSRQGKQNKNIQYF.